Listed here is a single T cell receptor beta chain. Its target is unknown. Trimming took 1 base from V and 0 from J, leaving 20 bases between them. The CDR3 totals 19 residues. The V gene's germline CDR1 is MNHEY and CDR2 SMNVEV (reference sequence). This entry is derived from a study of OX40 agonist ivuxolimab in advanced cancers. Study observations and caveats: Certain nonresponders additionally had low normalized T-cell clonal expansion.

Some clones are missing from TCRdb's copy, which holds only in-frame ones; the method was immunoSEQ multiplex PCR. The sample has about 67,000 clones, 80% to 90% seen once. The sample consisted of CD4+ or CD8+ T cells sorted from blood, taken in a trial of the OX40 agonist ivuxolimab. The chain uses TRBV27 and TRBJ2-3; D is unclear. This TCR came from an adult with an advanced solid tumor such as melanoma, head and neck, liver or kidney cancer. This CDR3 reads CASSLYGSRVRASTDTQYF. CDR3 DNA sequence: TGTGCCAGCAGTTTATATGGTAGCCGAGTACGGGCTAGCACAGATACGCAGTATTTT.